What follows describes a single TCR beta chain. This clone has only a few counts. Its antigen target is currently unknown. The junction and the germline gene differ at one end; a read error may be behind it. Preparation of the library involved the immunoSEQ multiplex PCR assay. The table was pulled from immuneACCESS by TCRdb, which kept in-frame rearrangements only. Such tables lose some clones; where checked, under half of the loss comes from unresolved V genes, and the rest has no known cause. Within this sample are 35,000 to 45,000 clones, with 70% to 90% of them counted one time only. The ten largest clones capture under 0.9% of the sample. From a lookup of the germline V gene, CDR1 and CDR2 are SNHLY and FYNNEI. The CDR3 covers 10 residues, taking in both the cysteine and the phenylalanine. The read is trimmed to its CDR3 DNA, 30 bases read in frame from base 1. The record originates from a study of T cell changes during pregnancy in multiple sclerosis (dated by TCRdb to between 2018 and 2020). Describing the broader study: The study looked at changes in the T cell repertoire across pregnancy in women with multiple sclerosis.

This specimen consisted of CD4+ T cells from peripheral blood mononuclear cells, obtained after pregnancy. The chain uses TRBV2 and TRBJ1-2, with 7 bases matching TRBD1. This clonotype was sampled from a female donor with multiple sclerosis, enrolled in a pregnancy study. The CDR3 corresponds to CASSYRGQMF. The DNA sequence follows: TGTGCCAGCAGTTACAGGGGCCAAATGTTC.